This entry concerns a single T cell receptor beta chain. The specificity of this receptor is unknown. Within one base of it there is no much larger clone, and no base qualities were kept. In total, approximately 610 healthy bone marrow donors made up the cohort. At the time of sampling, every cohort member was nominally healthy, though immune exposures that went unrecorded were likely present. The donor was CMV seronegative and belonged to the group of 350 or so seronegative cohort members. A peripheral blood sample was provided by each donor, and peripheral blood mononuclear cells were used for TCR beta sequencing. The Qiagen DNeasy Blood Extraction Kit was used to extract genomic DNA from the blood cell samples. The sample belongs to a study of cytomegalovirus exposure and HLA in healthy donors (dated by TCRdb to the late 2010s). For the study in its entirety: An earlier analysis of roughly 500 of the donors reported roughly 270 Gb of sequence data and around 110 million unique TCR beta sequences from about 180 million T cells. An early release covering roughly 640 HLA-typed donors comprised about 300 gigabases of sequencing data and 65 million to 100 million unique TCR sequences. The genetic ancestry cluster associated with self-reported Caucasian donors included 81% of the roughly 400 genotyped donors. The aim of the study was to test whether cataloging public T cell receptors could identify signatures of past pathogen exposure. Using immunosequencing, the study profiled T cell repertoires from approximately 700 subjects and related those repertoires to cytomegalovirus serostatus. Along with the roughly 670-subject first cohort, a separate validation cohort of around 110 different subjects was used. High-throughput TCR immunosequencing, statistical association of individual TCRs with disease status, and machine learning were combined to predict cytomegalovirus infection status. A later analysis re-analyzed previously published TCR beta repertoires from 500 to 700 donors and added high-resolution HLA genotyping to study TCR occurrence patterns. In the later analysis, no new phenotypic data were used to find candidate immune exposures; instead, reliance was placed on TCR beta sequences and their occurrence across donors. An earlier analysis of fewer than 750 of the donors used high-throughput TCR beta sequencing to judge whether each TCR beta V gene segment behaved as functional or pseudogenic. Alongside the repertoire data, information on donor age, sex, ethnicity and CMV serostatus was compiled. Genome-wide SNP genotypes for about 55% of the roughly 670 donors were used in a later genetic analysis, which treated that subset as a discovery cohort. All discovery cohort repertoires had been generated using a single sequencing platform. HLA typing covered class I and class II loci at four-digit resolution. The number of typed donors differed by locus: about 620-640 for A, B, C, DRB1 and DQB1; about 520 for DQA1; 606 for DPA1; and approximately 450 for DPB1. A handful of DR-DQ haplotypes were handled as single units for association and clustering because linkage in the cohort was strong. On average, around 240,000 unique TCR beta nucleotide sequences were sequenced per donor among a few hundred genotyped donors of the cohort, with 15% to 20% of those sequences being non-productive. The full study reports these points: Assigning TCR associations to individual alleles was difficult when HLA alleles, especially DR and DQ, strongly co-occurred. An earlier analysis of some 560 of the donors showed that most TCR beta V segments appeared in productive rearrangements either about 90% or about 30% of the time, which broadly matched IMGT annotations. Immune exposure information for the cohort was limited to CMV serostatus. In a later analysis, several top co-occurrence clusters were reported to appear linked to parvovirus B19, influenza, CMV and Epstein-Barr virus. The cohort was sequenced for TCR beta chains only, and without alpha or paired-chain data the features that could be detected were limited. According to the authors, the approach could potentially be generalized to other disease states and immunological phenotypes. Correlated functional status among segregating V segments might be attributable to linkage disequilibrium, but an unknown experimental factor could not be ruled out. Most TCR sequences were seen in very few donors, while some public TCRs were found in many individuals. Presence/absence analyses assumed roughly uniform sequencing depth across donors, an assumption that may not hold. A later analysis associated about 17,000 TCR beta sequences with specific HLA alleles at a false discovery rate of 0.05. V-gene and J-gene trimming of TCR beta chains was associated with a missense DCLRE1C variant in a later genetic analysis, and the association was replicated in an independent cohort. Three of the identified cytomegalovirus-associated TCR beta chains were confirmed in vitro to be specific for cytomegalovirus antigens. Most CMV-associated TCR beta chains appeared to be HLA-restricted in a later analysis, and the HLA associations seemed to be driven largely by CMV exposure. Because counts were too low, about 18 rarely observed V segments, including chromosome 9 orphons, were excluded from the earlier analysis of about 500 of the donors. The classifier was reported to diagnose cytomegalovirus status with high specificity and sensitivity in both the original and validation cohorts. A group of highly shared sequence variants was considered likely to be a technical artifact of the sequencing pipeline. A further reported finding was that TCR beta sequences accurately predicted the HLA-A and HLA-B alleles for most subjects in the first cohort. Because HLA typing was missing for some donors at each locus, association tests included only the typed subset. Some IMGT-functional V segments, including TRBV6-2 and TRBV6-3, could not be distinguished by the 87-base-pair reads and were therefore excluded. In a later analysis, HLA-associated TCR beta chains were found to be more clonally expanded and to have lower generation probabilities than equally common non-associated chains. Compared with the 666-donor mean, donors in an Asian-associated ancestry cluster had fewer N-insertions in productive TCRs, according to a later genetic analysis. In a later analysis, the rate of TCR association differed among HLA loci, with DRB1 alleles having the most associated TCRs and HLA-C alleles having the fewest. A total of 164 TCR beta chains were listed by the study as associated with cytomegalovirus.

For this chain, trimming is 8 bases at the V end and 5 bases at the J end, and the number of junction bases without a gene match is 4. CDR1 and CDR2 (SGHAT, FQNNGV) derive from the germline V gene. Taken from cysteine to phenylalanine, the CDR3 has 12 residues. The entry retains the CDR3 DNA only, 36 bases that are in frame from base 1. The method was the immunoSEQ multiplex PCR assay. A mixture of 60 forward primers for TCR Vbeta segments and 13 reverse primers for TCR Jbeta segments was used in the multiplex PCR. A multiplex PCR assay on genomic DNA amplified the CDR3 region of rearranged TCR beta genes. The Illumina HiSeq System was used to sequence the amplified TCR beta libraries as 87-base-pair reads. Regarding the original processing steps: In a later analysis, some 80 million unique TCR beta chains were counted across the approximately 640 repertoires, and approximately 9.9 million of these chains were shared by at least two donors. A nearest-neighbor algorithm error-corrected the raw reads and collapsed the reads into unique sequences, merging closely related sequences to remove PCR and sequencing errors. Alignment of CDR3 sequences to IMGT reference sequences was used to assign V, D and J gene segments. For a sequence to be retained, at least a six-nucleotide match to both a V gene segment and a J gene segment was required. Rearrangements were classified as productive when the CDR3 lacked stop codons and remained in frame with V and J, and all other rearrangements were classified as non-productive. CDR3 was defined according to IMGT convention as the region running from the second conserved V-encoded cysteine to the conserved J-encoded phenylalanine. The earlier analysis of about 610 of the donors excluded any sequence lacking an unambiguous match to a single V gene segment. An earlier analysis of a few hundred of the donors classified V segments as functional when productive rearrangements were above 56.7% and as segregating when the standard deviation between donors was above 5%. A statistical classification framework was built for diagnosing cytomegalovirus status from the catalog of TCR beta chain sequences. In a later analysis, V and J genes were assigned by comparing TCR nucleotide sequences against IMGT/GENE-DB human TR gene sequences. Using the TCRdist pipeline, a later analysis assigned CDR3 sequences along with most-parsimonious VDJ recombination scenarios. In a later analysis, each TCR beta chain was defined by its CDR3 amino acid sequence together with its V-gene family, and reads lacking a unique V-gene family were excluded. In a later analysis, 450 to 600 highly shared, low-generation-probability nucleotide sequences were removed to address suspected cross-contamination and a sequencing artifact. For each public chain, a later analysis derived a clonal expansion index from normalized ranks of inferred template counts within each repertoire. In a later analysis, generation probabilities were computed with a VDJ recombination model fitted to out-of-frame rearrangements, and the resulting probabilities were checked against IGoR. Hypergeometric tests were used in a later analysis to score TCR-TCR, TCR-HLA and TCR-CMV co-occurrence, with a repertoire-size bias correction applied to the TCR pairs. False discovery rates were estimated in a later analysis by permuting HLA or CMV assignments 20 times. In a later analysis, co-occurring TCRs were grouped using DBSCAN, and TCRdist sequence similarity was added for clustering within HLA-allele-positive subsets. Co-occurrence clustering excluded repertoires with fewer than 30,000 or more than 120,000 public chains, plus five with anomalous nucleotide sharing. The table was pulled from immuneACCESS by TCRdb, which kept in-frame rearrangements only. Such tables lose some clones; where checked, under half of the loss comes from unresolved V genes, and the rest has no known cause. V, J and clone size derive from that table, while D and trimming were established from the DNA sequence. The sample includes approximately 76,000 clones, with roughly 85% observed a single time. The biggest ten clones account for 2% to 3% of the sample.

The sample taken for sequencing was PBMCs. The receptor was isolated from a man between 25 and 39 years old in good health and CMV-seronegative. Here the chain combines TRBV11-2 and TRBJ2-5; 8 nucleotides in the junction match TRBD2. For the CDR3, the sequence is CASGTRGETQYF. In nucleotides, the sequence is TGTGCCAGCGGGACTAGGGGTGAGACCCAGTACTTC. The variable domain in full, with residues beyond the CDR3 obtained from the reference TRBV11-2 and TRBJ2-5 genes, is EAGVAQSPRYKIIEKRQSVAFWCNPISGHATLYWYQQILGQGPKLLIQFQNNGVVDDSQLPKDRFSAERLKGVDSTLKIQPAKLEDSAVYLCASGTRGETQYFGPGTRLLVL.